Each of the 5 T cell receptor beta chains below was sequenced from the same sample in a study of T cell repertoires in cytomegalovirus infection. TCRdb re-derived calls from the reads in MiXCR, one entry per CDR3 protein. Among 230,000 or so distinct CDR3 sequences, over 15% were seen once, and the ten largest hold around 43%. Input material: CD8+ T cells from PBMCs. The source of these receptors is a human donor in good health (CMV status not recorded). Some clones in this sample may be carry-over from other donors' samples.

The genes are TRBV4-2 and TRBJ2-7; D is ambiguous. Trimming cost V 0 bases and J 7 bases, with 22 bases left between them. This CDR3 comprises 17 residues. CDR1 and CDR2 from the germline V gene are LGHNA and YNFKEQ. In DNA form, the CDR3 reads TGTGCCAGCAGCCAAGATTTAGTGGACGTCGTGTGGAGTGAGCAGTACTTC. This translates into CASSQDLVDVVWSEQYF.

This clonotype has just a few counts. The chain joins TRBV4-1 to TRBJ2-1, with D unresolved. The CDR3 has 14 residues. V was clipped by 0 bases and J by 5 bases, with 8 bases between them. Per germline, CDR1 MGHRA and CDR2 YSYEKL. CDR3 nucleotides: TGCGCCAGCAGCCAAGATCGCCCAGACAATGAGCAGTTCTTC. Translated, it gives CASSQDRPDNEQFF.

This clonotype came up a few times. The chain uses TRBV6-1 and TRBJ1-1, with TRBD1 matching over 7 bases. The germline gives CDR1 MNHNS, CDR2 SASEGT. The V gene end was trimmed by 6 bases and the J gene end by 0 bases; junction bases not matched to a gene: 7. This CDR3 is 15 amino acids long. The CDR3 region is CASRGTARLNTEAFF. The CDR3 region has the DNA TGTGCCAGCAGGGGGACAGCCAGACTGAACACTGAAGCTTTCTTT.

This clonotype was recorded many times. In nucleotides, the CDR3 is TGTGCCAGCAGTTTACCCCTAGTAGACACCGGGGAGCTGTTTTTT. It encodes CASSLPLVDTGELFF. The rearrangement joins TRBV12-3 or TRBV12-4 to TRBJ2-2; D call uncertain. Trimming left V 2 bases short and J 3 bases short, with 10 bases between. The CDR3 is 15 residues long.

This clonotype was detected a few times. This chain joins TRBV6-5 and TRBJ2-2; 9 bases align to TRBD2. Germline V gene sequence: CDR1 MNHEY, CDR2 SVGAGI. The CDR3 has 17 residues. The trim removed 10 bases at V and 5 bases at J, leaving 17 bases unmatched. The CDR3 protein is CATSVITASGVTGELFF. DNA of the CDR3: TGTGCCACCTCAGTTATAACGGCTAGCGGGGTTACCGGGGAGCTGTTTTTT.